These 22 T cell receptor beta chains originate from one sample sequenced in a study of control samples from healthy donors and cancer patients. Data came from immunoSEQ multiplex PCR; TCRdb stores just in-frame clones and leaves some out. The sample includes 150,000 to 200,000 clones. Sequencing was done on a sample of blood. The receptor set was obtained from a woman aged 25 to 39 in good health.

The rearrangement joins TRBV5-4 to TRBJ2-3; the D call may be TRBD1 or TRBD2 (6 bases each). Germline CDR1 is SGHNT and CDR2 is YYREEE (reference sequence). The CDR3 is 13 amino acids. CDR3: CAPGMGGGDTQYF. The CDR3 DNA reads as TGTGCTCCAGGGATGGGGGGCGGAGATACGCAGTATTTT.

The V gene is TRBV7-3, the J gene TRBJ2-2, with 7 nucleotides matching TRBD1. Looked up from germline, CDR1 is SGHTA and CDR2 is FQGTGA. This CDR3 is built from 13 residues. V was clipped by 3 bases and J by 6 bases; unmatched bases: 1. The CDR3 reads CASSFTGAGELFF. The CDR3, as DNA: TGTGCCAGCAGCTTTACAGGGGCCGGGGAGCTGTTTTTT.

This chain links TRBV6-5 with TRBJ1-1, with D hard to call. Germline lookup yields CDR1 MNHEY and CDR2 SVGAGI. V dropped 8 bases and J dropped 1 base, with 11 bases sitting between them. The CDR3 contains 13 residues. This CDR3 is CASPGGRNTEAFF. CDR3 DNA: TGTGCCAGCCCGGGCGGGCGGAACACTGAAGCTTTCTTT.

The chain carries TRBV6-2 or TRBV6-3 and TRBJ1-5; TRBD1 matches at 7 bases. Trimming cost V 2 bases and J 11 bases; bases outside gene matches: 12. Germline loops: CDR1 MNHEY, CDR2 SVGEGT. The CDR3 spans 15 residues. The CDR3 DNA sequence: TGTGCCAGCAGTTACATGTACACAGGGGTACGGGCCCAGCATTTT. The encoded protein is CASSYMYTGVRAQHF.

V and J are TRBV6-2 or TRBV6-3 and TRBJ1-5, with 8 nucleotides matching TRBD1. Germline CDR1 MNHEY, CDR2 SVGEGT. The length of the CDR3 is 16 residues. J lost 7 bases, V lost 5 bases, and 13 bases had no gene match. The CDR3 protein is CASSPISGGAEQPQHF. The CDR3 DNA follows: TGTGCCAGCAGTCCGATATCAGGGGGCGCCGAACAGCCCCAGCATTTT.

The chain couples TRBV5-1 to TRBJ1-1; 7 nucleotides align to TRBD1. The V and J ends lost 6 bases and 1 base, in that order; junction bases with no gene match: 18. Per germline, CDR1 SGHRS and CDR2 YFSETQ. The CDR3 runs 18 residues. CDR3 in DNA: TGCGCCAGCACCCAGAGCAAAATAGGGGGCTCAGAGAACACTGAAGCTTTCTTT. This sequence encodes CASTQSKIGGSENTEAFF.

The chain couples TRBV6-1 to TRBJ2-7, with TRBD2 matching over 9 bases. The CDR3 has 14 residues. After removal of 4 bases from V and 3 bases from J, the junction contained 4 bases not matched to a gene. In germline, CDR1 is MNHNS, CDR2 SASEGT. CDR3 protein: CASSGAGGLYEQYF. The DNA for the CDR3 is TGTGCCAGCAGTGGAGCGGGGGGACTCTACGAGCAGTACTTC.

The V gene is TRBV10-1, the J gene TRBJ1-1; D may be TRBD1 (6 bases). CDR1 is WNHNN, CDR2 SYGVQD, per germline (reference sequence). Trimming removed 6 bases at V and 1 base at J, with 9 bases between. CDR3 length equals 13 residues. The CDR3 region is CASRAQGNTEAFF. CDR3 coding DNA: TGCGCCAGCAGGGCACAGGGGAACACTGAAGCTTTCTTT.

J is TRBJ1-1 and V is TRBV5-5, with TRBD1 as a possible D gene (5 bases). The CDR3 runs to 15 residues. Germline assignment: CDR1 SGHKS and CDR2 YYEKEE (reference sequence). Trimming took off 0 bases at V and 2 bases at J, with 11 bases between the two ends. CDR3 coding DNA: TGTGCCAGCAGCTTGGAGCCCGACAGTAACACTGAAGCTTTCTTT. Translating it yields CASSLEPDSNTEAFF.

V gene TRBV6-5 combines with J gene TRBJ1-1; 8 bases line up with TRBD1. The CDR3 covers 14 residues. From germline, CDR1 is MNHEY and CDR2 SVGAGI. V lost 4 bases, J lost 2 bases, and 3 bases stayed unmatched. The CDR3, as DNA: TGTGCCAGCAGTTTCAGGGGGCCCAACACTGAAGCTTTCTTT. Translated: CASSFRGPNTEAFF.

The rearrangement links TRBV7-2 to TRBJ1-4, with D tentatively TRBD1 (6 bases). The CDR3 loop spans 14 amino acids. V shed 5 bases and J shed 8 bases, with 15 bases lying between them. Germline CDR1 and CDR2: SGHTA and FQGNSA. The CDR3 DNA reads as TGTGCCAGCAGCCCCTTCGGGACATCGGAAAAACTGTTTTTT. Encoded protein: CASSPFGTSEKLFF.

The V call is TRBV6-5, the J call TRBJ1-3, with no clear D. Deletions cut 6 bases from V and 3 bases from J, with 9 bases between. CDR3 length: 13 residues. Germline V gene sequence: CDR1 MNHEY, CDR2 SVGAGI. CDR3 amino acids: CASSLNLGNTIYF. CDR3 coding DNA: TGTGCCAGCAGCCTCAACCTTGGAAACACCATATATTTT.

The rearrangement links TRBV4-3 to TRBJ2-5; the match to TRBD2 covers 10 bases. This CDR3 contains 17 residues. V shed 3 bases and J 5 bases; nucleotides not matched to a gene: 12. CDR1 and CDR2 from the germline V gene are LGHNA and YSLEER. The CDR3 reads CASSHTAGGDPRETQYF. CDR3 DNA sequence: TGCGCCAGCAGCCATACAGCGGGGGGGGACCCCCGCGAGACCCAGTACTTC.

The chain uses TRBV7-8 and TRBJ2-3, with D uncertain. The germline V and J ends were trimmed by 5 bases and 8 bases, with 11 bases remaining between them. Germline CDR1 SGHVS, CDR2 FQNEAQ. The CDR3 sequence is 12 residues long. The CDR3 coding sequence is TGTGCCAGCAGCCCCTTCGCTGGTACGCAGTATTTT. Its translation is CASSPFAGTQYF.

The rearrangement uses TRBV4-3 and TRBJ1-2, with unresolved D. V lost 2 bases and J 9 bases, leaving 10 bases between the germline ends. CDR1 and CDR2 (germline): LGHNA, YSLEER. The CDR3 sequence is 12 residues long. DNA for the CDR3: TGCGCCAGCAGCCAACTAGGGTTCAGCTACACCTTC. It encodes CASSQLGFSYTF.

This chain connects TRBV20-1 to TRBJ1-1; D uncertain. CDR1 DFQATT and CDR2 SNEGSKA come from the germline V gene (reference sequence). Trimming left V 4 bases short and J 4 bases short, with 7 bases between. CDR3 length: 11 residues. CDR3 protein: CSAKPRTEAFF. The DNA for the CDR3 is TGCAGTGCTAAACCGCGCACTGAAGCTTTCTTT.

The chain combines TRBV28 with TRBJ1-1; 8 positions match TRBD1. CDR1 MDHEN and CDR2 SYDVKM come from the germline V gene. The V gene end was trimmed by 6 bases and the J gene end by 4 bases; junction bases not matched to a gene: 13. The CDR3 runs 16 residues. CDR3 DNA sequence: TGTGCCAGCAGACTATCAGGGGGCGCATTGGCCACTGAAGCTTTCTTT. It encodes CASRLSGGALATEAFF.

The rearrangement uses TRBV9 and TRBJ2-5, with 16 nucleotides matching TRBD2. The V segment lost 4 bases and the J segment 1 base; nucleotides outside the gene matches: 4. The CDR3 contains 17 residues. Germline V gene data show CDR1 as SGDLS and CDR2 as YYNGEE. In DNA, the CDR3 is TGTGCCAGCAGCCCAGGGACTAGCGGGGGGGCCCAAGAGACCCAGTACTTC. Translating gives CASSPGTSGGAQETQYF.

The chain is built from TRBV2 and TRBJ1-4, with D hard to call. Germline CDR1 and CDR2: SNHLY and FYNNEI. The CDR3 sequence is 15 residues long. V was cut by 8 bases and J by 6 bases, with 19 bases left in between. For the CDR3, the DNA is TGTGCCAGCGTGATGCGGGTAGGGAGGGATGAAAAACTGTTTTTT. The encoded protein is CASVMRVGRDEKLFF.

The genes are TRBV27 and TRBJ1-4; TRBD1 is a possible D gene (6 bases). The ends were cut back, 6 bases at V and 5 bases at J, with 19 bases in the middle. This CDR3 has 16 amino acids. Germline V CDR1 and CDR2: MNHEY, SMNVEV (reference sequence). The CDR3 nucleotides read TGTGCCAGCAGCGTAAACAGTTTGGGGGCGAATGAAAAACTGTTTTTT. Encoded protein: CASSVNSLGANEKLFF.

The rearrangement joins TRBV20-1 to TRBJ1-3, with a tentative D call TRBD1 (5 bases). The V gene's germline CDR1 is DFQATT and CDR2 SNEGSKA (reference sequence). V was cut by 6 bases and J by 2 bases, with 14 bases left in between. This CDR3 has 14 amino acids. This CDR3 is CSASLPGTGNTIYF. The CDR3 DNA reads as TGCAGTGCCAGTCTCCCAGGGACTGGAAACACCATATATTTT.

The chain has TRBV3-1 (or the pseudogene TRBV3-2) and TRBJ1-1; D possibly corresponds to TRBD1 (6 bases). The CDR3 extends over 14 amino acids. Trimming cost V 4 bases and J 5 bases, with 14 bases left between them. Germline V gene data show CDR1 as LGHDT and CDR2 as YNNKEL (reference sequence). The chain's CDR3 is CASSPLQGRTEAFF. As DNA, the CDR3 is TGTGCCAGCAGCCCACTCCAGGGGAGGACTGAAGCTTTCTTT.